This paragraph reports one T cell receptor beta chain. The sample holds one count of this clone. It lacks a known antigen. Base qualities are not at hand, and no much larger clone is one base apart. Receptor libraries were prepared by the immunoSEQ multiplex PCR assay. TCRdb took this table from immuneACCESS and kept in-frame rearrangements with V and J called. Such tables lack part of the clones; where checked against another copy, unresolved V genes explain under half of the gap, and the rest is unexplained. The sample data list 170,000 or so clones, and around 90% of these were observed just once. 1.4% of the sample is taken by the ten largest. The CDR3 starts with the cysteine, ends with the phenylalanine, and has 12 residues. The sequence is cut down to CDR3 DNA, 36 bases in frame from base 1. From the germline V gene (reference sequence), CDR1 is GTSNPN and CDR2 is SVGIG. V loses 2 bases of germline sequence and J loses 10 bases, and the interval between the two ends is 14 bases.

The sample belongs to a study of control samples from healthy donors and cancer patients (dated by TCRdb to 2020 to 2021). The chain joins TRBV30 to TRBJ1-2, with a tentative D gene TRBD1 over 6 matching bases. The clonotype originates from a woman between 45 and 60 years old in good health. The sample consisted of blood. CDR3 region: CAWSRDIKAYTF. In nucleotide form, the sequence is TGTGCCTGGAGTCGGGACATAAAGGCCTACACCTTC.